Included here is one T cell receptor (beta chain) sequence, with context. The CDR3 has 15 amino acids. The germline CDR1 and CDR2 sequences are SGDLS and YYNGEE. V was pared by 7 bases and J by 5 bases, with 10 bases of the junction left unmatched. This entry is derived from a study of blood T cell repertoires in COVID-19. As for the study in general: Whether acute or convalescent, the COVID-19 samples came from the United States, Italy and Spain. Sources were T cells, B-cell-depleted T cells, or PBMCs; the material itself was cDNA or gDNA.

Original handling: Researchers report that nucleated cell counts were estimated from reference gene primer amplification. Some clones are missing from TCRdb's copy, which holds only in-frame ones; the method was immunoSEQ multiplex PCR. V and J calls plus clone size are reproduced from that table; the DNA served to infer D and trimming. The sample consists of about 670,000 clones, more than 80% of them appearing once. The source material was peripheral blood. The chain employs TRBV9 and TRBJ2-2, with 8 nucleotides matching TRBD2. The source of this sequence is a woman aged 18 to 35 with acute or convalescent COVID-19. CDR3 loop: CASRWGLESTGELFF. The CDR3 DNA is TGTGCCAGCCGGTGGGGACTAGAAAGTACCGGGGAGCTGTTTTTT.